This T cell receptor beta chain is drawn from a study of blood T cells in healthy people across ages. Study-wide results and caveats: More naive CD4+ cells and higher diversity marked long-lived donors relative to aged donors.

Then a second PCR, running roughly 7 to 11 cycles, was carried out with a sample-barcoded 5' primer and a J-beta primer mix. TCRdb re-called the 5' RACE reads through MiXCR, storing one row per CDR3 protein. The data show 550,000 to 700,000 distinct CDR3 sequences, with 25% to 30% seen just once and 18% held by the top ten. Comments on this clonotype: Its cognate antigen is unknown.

With 2 bases removed from V and 3 bases from J, the gap between germline ends came to 21 bases. CDR3 size: 18 residues. Germline CDR1 SGHKS, CDR2 YYEKEE (reference sequence). The sequenced sample consisted of blood. This sequence was found in a woman in her 70s in good health. This rearrangement joins TRBV5-5 to TRBJ2-1; D ambiguous. CDR3 sequence reads: CASSFESPLTRNYNEQFF. CDR3 coding DNA: TGTGCCAGCAGCTTCGAAAGTCCGCTAACCCGAAACTACAATGAGCAGTTCTTC.